This TCR beta chain was captured by sequencing in a study of shared clonotypes between healthy human individuals (dated by TCRdb to about 2020). Notes on the research overall: The cohort comprised two women and a few men aged 18 to 49 years. For each donor, CD4 naive and CD4 memory were each given three plates, CD8 naive was given two plates, and CD8 memory was given one plate. To estimate repertoire size and how much clonotypes are shared between individuals, the study performed deep sequencing of blood TCR repertoires from roughly five healthy adults. Libraries were prepared and TCR repertoires were sequenced by different laboratories using diverse techniques, in order to increase sequencing depth and limit assay-specific biases. Each donor's leukapheresis produced roughly between about 0.85 and 10 billion PBMCs. The paper's findings and limits, for the study overall: The genetic and exposure-history diversity represented was limited by the small number of donors. Compared with non-shared clonotypes, clonotypes shared by all four sorted-subset donors had higher generation probabilities. Incomplete sequencing was indicated by rarefaction of sorted-subset datasets, despite the large sequencing depth. Pairwise subsampling indicated that sequencing depth was expected to affect the degree of clonotype sharing among donors. When a handful of donors were compared, the shared fraction of clonotypes was about 5% for naive CD4, more than 3% for naive CD8, more than 2% for memory CD4, and 0.35% to 0.4% for memory CD8. Sampling was restricted to blood, and TCR repertoires in tissues likely differ from the TCR repertoires found in blood. Naive subsets generally had larger estimated clonotype richness than memory subsets.

Of note for this clone: The antigen it binds to is not known. No clone much larger than this one lies a single base away; base qualities are absent.

TCR CDR3 regions were amplified from genomic DNA by multiplex PCR using the deep immunoSEQ assay. Extracted genomic DNA from each cell subset was distributed evenly across all wells of several immunoSEQ 96-well plates, and each plate was treated as a replicate. For sorted subsets, around 0.2 ug genomic DNA, equal to some 28,000 T cell genomes, was loaded into each replicate PCR. Purified libraries were quantified with a Qubit 3.0 fluorometer, sized on a Bioanalyzer 2100, and re-quantified with the KAPA Library Quantification kit. A separate single-read 150-cycle Illumina NextSeq 550 flow cell was used to sequence each immunoSEQ 96-well plate. For the original study's pipeline: Because the immunoSEQ output included only junctional sequences and no quality scores, the filtering could not be the same as the filtering used for full-length reads. Sequences were annotated with PyIR, a Python wrapper for IgBLAST v1.9, using IMGT germline references to assign V/J genes and CDR3. Any read was removed if the V/J assignment was weak (E-value above 1e-6), the CDR3 was missing, or the read contained stop codons, out-of-frame junctions, or ambiguous translated residues. V3J clonotypes were defined by identical inferred V gene, J gene, and CDR3 amino acid sequence. The percentage overlap between two repertoires was calculated by dividing the number of shared unique clonotypes by the size of the smaller repertoire. Richness of each repertoire was evaluated using RTK rarefaction, the Chao1 estimator, and Recon v2.1 estimates of unobserved clonotypes. For all TCRbeta clonotypes obtained by the gDNA method from a few donors, generation probabilities were computed with OLGA. This is the immuneACCESS table as TCRdb keeps it, with only in-frame sequences that have V and J called. A part of the clones is gone; compared with another copy, unresolved V genes explain less than half, and the rest is unexplained. That table supplies the V and J calls and clone size; D and trimming were determined from the DNA. In this sample the table shows some 360,000 clones, 73% of which occur a single time. The ten largest clonotypes hold about 10% of the sample.

Donors were healthy HIV-negative adults with no recently reported acute infections or vaccinations. Only Caucasian adults living in Nashville, Tennessee, USA were represented among the donors. Magnetic negative selection was used to enrich CD4+ T cells, after which naive cells were positively selected on CD45RA and the negative fraction became the memory subset. After blood collection by leukapheresis, PBMCs were isolated using Ficoll-Histopaque density gradient centrifugation and then cryopreserved in the vapor phase of liquid nitrogen. Purity and quantity of every magnetically sorted T cell population were checked by analytical flow cytometry. Genomic DNA was isolated from each sorted fraction and quantified by UV absorbance on a Nanodrop 2000c. Trimming takes 4 bases off V and 3 bases off J; junction bases not matched to a gene: 9. Looking up the germline V gene yields CDR1 SGHTS and CDR2 YDEGEE. CDR3 length: 15 amino acids, cysteine to phenylalanine. CDR3 DNA only is kept here, 45 bases in frame from base 1.

The source of this sequence is a man younger than 40 in good health. Material for sequencing was memory CD4+ T cells sorted from blood. The cell subset or site label corresponds to: CD45RA-negative fraction. Recombination joined TRBV5-8 with TRBJ1-1; 7 middle bases align to TRBD1. The CDR3: CASSVRGYGDTEAFF. The bases are TGTGCCAGCAGCGTCAGGGGGTATGGTGACACTGAAGCTTTCTTT. Supplemented by the reference TRBV5-8 and TRBJ1-1 proteins around the CDR3, the complete variable domain is EAGVTQSPTHLIKTRGQQATLRCSPISGHTSVYWYQQALGLGLQFLLWYDEGEERNRGNFPPRFSGRQFPNYSSELNVNALELEDSALYLCASSVRGYGDTEAFFGQGTRLTVV.